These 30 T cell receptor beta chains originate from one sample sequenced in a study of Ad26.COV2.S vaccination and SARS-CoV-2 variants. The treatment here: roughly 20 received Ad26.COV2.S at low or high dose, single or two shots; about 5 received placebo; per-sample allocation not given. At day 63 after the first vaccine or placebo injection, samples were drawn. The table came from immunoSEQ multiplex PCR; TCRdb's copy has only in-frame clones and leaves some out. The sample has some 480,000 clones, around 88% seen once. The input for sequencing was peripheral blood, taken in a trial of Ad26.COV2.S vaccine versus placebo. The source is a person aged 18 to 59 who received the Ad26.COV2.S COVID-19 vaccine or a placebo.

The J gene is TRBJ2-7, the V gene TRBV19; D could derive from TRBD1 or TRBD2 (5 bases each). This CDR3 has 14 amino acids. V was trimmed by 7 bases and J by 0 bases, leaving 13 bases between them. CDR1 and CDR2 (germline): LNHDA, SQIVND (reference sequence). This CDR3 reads CASKGTDSSYEQYF. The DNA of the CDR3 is TGTGCCAGTAAGGGGACGGATAGCTCCTACGAGCAGTACTTC.

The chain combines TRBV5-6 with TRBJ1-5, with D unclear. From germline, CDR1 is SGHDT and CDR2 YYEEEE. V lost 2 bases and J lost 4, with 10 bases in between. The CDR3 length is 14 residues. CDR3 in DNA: TGTGCCAGCAGCTTAGGACTCTCAAATCAGCCCCAGCATTTT. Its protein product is CASSLGLSNQPQHF.

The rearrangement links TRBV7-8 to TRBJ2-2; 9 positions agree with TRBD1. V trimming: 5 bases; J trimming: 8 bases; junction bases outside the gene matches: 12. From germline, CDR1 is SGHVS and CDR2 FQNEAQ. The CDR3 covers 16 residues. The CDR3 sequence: CASSKGQGLTRGELFF. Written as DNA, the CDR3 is TGTGCCAGCAGCAAAGGACAGGGGCTTACCAGGGGGGAGCTGTTTTTT.

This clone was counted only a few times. CDR3 loop: CASSIQREQFF. CDR3 DNA sequence: TGTGCCAGTAGTATCCAGCGAGAGCAGTTCTTC. V gene TRBV19 combines with J gene TRBJ2-1; no reliable D call. CDR3 length: 11 amino acids. Germline V gene lookup returns CDR1 LNHDA and CDR2 SQIVND (reference sequence). V was pared by 3 bases and J by 10 bases, with 7 bases between. Complete variable domain (other parts from reference TRBV19 and TRBJ2-1): DGGITQSPKYLFRKEGQNVTLSCEQNLNHDAMYWYRQDPGQGLRLIYYSQIVNDFQKGDIAEGYSVSREKKESFPLTVTSAQKNPTAFYLCASSIQREQFFGPGTRLTVL.

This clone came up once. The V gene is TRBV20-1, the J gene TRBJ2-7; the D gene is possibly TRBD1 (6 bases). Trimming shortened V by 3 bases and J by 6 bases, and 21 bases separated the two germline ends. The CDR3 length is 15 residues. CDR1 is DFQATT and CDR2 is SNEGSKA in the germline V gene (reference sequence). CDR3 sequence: CSASSIGGEAGEQYF. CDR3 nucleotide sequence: TGCAGTGCTAGTTCTATAGGGGGAGAGGCGGGCGAGCAGTACTTC.

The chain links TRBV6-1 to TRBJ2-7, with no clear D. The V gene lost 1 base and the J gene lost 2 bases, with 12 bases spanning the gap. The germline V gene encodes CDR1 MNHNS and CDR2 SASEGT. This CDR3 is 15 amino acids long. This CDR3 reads CASSEGVSRAYEQYF. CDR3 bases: TGTGCCAGCAGTGAAGGGGTCAGTCGGGCCTACGAGCAGTACTTC.

Here the CDR3 reads CASSLRGRGTGELFF. The CDR3 DNA sequence: TGCGCCAGCAGCTTGAGGGGCAGGGGCACCGGGGAGCTGTTTTTT. The gene calls are TRBV5-1 and TRBJ2-2; a weak D match, TRBD1 (6 bases). Trimming cost V 1 base and J 4 bases, with 11 bases left between them. The CDR3 is 15 residues long. The germline V gene has CDR1 SGHRS and CDR2 YFSETQ.

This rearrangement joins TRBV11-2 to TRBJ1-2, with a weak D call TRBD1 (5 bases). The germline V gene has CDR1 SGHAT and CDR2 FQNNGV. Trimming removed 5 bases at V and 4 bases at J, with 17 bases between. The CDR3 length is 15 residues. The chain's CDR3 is CASSPVGGGGYGYTF. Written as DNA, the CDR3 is TGTGCCAGCAGCCCCGTTGGCGGGGGTGGCTATGGCTACACCTTC.

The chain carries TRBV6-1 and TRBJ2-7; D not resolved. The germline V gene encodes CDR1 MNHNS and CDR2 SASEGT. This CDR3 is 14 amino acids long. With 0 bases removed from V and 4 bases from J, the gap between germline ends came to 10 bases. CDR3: CASSEAAIKYEQYF. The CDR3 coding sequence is TGTGCCAGCAGTGAAGCGGCCATAAAGTACGAGCAGTACTTC.

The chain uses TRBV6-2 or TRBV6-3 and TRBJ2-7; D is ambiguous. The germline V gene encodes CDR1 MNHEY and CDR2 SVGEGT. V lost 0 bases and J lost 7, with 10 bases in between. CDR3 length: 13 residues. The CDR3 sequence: CASSYSMLREQYF. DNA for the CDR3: TGTGCCAGCAGTTACTCGATGCTGCGAGAGCAGTACTTC.

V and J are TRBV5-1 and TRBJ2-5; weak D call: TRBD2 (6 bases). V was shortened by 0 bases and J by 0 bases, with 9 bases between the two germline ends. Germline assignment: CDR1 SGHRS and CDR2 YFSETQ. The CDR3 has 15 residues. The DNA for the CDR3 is TGCGCCAGCAGCTTGGCCGGCGGGAACCAAGAGACCCAGTACTTC. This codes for CASSLAGGNQETQYF.

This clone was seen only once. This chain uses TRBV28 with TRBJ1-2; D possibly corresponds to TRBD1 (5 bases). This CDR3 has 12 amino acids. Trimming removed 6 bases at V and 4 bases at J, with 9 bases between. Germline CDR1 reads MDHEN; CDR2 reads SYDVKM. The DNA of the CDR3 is TGTGCCAGCAGGCGGGGGGTCTATGGCTACACCTTC. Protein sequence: CASRRGVYGYTF.

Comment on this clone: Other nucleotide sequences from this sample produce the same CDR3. CDR3 bases: TGCGCCAGCAGCCAAGACGCGGGGAGCAATCAGCCCCAGCATTTT. This codes for CASSQDAGSNQPQHF. This chain connects TRBV4-3 to TRBJ1-5; D gene uncertain. V was shortened by 0 bases and J by 1 base, with 7 bases between the two germline ends. This CDR3 is 15 amino acids long. Germline CDR1 reads LGHNA; CDR2 reads YSLEER.

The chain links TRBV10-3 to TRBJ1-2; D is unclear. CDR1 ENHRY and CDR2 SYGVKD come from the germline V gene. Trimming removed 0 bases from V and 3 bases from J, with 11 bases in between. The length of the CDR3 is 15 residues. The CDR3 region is CAISESWAAYYGYTF. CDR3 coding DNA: TGTGCCATCAGTGAGTCGTGGGCGGCCTACTATGGCTACACCTTC.

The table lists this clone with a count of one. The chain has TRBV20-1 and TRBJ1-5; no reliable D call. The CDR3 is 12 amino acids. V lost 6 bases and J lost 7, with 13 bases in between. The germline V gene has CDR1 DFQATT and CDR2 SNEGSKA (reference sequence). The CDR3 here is CSASPGPQPQHF. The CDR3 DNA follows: TGCAGTGCGAGTCCGGGCCCCCAGCCCCAGCATTTT.

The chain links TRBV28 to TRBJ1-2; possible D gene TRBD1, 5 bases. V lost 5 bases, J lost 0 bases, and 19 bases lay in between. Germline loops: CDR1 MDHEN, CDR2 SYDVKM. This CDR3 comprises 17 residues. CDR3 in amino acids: CASSPTGQGTANYGYTF. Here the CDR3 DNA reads TGTGCCAGCAGTCCCACGGGGCAGGGAACCGCTAACTATGGCTACACCTTC.

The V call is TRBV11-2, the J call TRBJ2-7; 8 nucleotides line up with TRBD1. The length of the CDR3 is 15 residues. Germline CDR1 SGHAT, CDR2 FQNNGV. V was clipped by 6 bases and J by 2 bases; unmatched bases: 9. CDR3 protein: CASRPSGQATYEQYF. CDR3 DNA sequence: TGTGCCAGCAGACCCTCGGGACAGGCGACCTACGAGCAGTACTTC.

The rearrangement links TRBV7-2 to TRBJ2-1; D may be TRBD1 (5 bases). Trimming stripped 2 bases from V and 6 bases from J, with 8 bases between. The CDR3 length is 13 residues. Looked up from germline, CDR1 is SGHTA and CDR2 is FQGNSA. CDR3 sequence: CASSLLQGNEQFF. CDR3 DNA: TGTGCCAGCAGCTTATTGCAGGGCAATGAGCAGTTCTTC.

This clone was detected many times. The DNA of the CDR3 is TGTGCCAGCAGTCCGATTGGTTCCTGGAGCACTGAAGCTTTCTTT. Its translation: CASSPIGSWSTEAFF. This sequence joins TRBV2 and TRBJ1-1; no clear D. The CDR3 is 15 residues long. The germline V and J ends were trimmed by 5 bases and 4 bases, with 17 bases remaining between them. Germline V lookup: CDR1 SNHLY, CDR2 FYNNEI.

The CDR3 sequence is CSVGSDNTGELFF. The DNA of the CDR3 is TGCAGCGTTGGGTCGGATAACACCGGGGAGCTGTTTTTT. The chain joins TRBV29-1 to TRBJ2-2, with no clear D. Trimming pared 4 bases from V and 2 bases from J, leaving 8 bases between. The CDR3 extends over 13 amino acids. Germline V CDR1 and CDR2: SQVTM, ANQGSEA.

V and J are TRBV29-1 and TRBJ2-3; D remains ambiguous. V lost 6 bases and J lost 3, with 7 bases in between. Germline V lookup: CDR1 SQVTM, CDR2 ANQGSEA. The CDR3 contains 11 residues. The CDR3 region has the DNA TGCAGCGTAGCAGCAACAGATACGCAGTATTTT. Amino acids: CSVAATDTQYF.

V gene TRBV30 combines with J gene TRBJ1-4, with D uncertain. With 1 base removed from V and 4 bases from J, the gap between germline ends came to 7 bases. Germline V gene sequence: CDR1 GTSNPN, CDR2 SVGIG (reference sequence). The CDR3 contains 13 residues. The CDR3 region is CAWSGRLNEKLFF. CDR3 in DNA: TGTGCCTGGAGTGGGCGGCTTAATGAAAAACTGTTTTTT.

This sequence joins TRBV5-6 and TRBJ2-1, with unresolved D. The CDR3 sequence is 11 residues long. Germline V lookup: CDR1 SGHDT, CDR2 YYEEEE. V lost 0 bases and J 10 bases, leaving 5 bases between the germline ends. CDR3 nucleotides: TGTGCCAGCAGCTTGGGTTTGGAGCAGTTCTTC. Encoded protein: CASSLGLEQFF.

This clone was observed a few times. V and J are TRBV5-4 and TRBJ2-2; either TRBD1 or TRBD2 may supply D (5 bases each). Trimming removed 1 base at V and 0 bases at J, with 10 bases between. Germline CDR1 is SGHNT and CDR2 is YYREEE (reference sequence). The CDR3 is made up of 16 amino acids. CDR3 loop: CASSLLRGPNTGELFF. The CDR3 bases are TGTGCCAGCAGCTTGTTGAGGGGACCGAACACCGGGGAGCTGTTTTTT. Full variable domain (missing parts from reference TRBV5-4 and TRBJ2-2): ETGVTQSPTHLIKTRGQQVTLRCSSQSGHNTVSWYQQALGQGPQFIFQYYREEENGRGNFPPRFSGLQFPNYSSELNVNALELDDSALYLCASSLLRGPNTGELFFGEGSRLTVL.

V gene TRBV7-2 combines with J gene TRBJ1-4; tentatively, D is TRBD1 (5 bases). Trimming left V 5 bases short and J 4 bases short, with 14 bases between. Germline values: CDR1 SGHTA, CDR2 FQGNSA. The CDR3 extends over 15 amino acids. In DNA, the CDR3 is TGTGCCAGCAGCACCCAAAGGGGAGGTAATGAAAAACTGTTTTTT. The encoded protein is CASSTQRGGNEKLFF.

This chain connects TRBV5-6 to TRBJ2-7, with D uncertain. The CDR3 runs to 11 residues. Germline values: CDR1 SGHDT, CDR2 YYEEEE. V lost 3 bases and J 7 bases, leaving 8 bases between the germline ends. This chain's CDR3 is CASSSLWEQYF. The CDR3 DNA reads TGTGCCAGCAGCTCCCTTTGGGAGCAGTACTTC.

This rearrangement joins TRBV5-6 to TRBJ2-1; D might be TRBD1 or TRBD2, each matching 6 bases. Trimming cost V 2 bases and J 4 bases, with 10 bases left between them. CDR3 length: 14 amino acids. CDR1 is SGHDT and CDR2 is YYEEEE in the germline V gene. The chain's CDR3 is CASSFGGRYNEQFF. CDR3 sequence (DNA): TGTGCCAGCAGCTTCGGGGGCCGATACAATGAGCAGTTCTTC.

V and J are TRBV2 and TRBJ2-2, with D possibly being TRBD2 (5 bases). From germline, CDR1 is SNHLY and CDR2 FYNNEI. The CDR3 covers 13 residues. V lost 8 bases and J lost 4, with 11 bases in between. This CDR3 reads CASLERGTGELFF. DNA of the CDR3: TGTGCCAGCTTAGAACGGGGCACCGGGGAGCTGTTTTTT.

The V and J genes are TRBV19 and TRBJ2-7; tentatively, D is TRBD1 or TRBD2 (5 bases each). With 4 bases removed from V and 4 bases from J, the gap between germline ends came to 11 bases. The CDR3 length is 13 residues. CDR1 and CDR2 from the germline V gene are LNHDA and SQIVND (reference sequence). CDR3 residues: CASSNGWGYEQYF. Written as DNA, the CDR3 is TGTGCCAGTAGTAACGGATGGGGGTACGAGCAGTACTTC.

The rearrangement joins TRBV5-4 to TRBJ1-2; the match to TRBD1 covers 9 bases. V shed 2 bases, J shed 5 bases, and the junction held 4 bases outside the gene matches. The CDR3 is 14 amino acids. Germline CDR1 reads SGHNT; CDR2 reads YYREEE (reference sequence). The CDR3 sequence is CASSLQGTGYGYTF. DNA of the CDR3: TGTGCCAGCAGCTTACAGGGGACAGGGTATGGCTACACCTTC.